These 25 T cell receptor beta chains originate from one sample sequenced in a study of blood T cell repertoires in COVID-19. The protocol was immunoSEQ multiplex PCR, while the TCRdb copy is restricted to in-frame clones and leaves out a portion. The sample comprises 65,000 to 95,000 clones, approximately 88% of which are singletons, and about 7% rests with the top ten. What was sequenced was peripheral blood. These receptors all come from a man aged 65 to 85 with acute or convalescent COVID-19.

V is TRBV20-1 and J is TRBJ2-3; unclear D gene. Germline V lookup: CDR1 DFQATT, CDR2 SNEGSKA (reference sequence). The germline V and J ends were trimmed by 3 bases and 6 bases, with 7 bases remaining between them. The CDR3 contains 11 residues. In DNA form, the CDR3 reads TGCAGTGCTAGTTTCTCGGATACGCAGTATTTT. Protein sequence: CSASFSDTQYF.

The CDR3 spells CASSLGAASGNTIYF. The CDR3, as DNA: TGTGCCAGCAGCTTAGGGGCAGCCTCTGGAAACACCATATATTTT. The V and J genes are TRBV7-2 and TRBJ1-3, with unresolved D. The germline CDR1 and CDR2 sequences are SGHTA and FQGNSA. The V end lost 1 base, the J end lost 0 bases, and 7 bases lay between the germline ends. This CDR3 is 15 amino acids long.

CDR3 nucleotide sequence: TGTGCCAGCACCGAGGACATAAACTATGGCTACACCTTC. As protein: CASTEDINYGYTF. This chain links TRBV12-3 or TRBV12-4 with TRBJ1-2; D is possibly TRBD1 (5 bases). The length of the CDR3 is 13 residues. V gave up 7 bases and J gave up 2 bases, with 11 bases separating them.

This clone was picked up one time. The chain links TRBV10-3 to TRBJ2-3; 11 nucleotides match TRBD2. V lost 2 bases to trimming and J lost 4 bases; unmatched junction nucleotides: 2. Germline CDR1 reads ENHRY; CDR2 reads SYGVKD. The CDR3 consists of 15 residues. The CDR3 protein is CAISEGTSGSDTQYF. For the CDR3, the DNA is TGTGCCATCAGTGAGGGGACTAGCGGTTCAGATACGCAGTATTTT.

The gene calls are TRBV7-9 and TRBJ2-6; D unclear. Germline CDR1 SEHNR, CDR2 FQNEAQ (reference sequence). The V gene lost 5 bases and the J gene lost 0 bases, with 8 bases spanning the gap. This CDR3 region has 15 residues. CDR3 sequence reads: CASSTYSSGANVLTF. The CDR3 nucleotides are TGTGCCAGCAGCACATACAGCTCTGGGGCCAACGTCCTGACTTTC.

In its sample, this clone was seen once. This chain connects TRBV9 to TRBJ2-7, with 8 bases lining up with TRBD1. CDR3 length equals 15 residues. Germline CDR1 is SGDLS and CDR2 is YYNGEE. The V and J ends lost 4 bases and 5 bases, in that order; junction bases with no gene match: 11. The CDR3, as DNA: TGTGCCAGCAGCTCATCCGGGACAGGATCTGACGAGCAGTACTTC. Protein product: CASSSSGTGSDEQYF.

The chain links TRBV28 to TRBJ1-3, with 7 positions matching TRBD1. The CDR3 spans 16 residues. Trimming removed 6 bases from V and 0 bases from J; junction bases left unmatched: 8. CDR1 and CDR2 from the germline V gene are MDHEN and SYDVKM. This CDR3 is CASSPTGPNSGNTIYF. CDR3 DNA sequence: TGTGCCAGCAGCCCGACAGGGCCAAACTCTGGAAACACCATATATTTT.

This clone was detected once. The chain combines TRBV6-4 with TRBJ1-5, with D unclear. The CDR3 has 13 amino acids. The V end was cut by 9 bases, the J end by 0 bases, with 9 bases between. The germline V gene has CDR1 MRHNA and CDR2 SNTAGT. CDR3 loop: CASAIDSNQPQHF. The CDR3 DNA reads as TGTGCCAGTGCGATCGATAGCAATCAGCCCCAGCATTTT.

V and J are TRBV2 and TRBJ1-2; D gene unclear. V shed 3 bases and J shed 0 bases, with 8 bases lying between them. Per the germline V gene, CDR1 is SNHLY and CDR2 is FYNNEI. The CDR3 has 14 residues. CDR3 in DNA: TGTGCCAGCAGTGACCCCGGGGCTAACTATGGCTACACCTTC. Translation gives CASSDPGANYGYTF.

This chain's CDR3 is CSVEGLQGAHGYTF. CDR3 DNA: TGCAGCGTTGAAGGGCTACAGGGGGCACATGGCTACACCTTC. The chain employs TRBV29-1 and TRBJ1-2; 9 nucleotides line up with TRBD1. Per germline, CDR1 SQVTM and CDR2 ANQGSEA. The CDR3 is made up of 14 amino acids. After removal of 1 base from V and 6 bases from J, the junction contained 6 bases not matched to a gene.

The chain employs TRBV28 and TRBJ1-6, with D unclear. The CDR3 extends over 11 amino acids. Looked up from germline, CDR1 is MDHEN and CDR2 is SYDVKM. V was trimmed by 1 base and J by 13 bases, leaving 5 bases between them. CDR3 loop: CASSLSLPLHF. The CDR3 DNA follows: TGTGCCAGCAGTTTATCCCTCCCCCTCCACTTT.

The CDR3 nucleotides are TGCGCCAGCAGCTTGTTCTTACTAGCGGCTGGGACCGGGGAGCTGTTTTTT. Protein product: CASSLFLLAAGTGELFF. This sequence joins TRBV5-1 and TRBJ2-2; 8 nucleotides agree with TRBD2. CDR1 and CDR2 (germline): SGHRS, YFSETQ. Trimming at V came to 1 base and at J to 5 bases, leaving 10 bases not matched to a gene. The CDR3 spans 17 residues.

The chain employs TRBV18 and TRBJ2-7, with 13 bases that match TRBD2. The ends lost 2 bases at V and 6 bases at J; junction bases unmatched: 4. Germline CDR1 KGHSH, CDR2 LQKENI. The CDR3 loop spans 15 amino acids. DNA for the CDR3: TGTGCCAGCTCACCAGGACTAGCGGGGGAAGGCGAGCAGTACTTC. Amino acids: CASSPGLAGEGEQYF.

J is TRBJ1-1 and V is TRBV6-4; D not certain. This CDR3 is 14 amino acids long. CDR1 MRHNA and CDR2 SNTAGT come from the germline V gene. Trimming stripped 6 bases from V and 1 base from J, with 12 bases between. The CDR3 sequence: CASSQEAANTEAFF. The CDR3, as DNA: TGTGCCAGCAGCCAGGAGGCCGCGAACACTGAAGCTTTCTTT.

This clone was found a few times. This rearrangement joins TRBV29-1 to TRBJ2-3; possible D gene TRBD2, 6 bases. From germline, CDR1 is SQVTM and CDR2 ANQGSEA. The CDR3 has 14 amino acids. V shed 4 bases and J shed 3 bases, with 14 bases lying between them. CDR3 DNA: TGCAGCGTTGCGGAGGGTGGTCGGACAGATACGCAGTATTTT. This gives the protein CSVAEGGRTDTQYF.

This CDR3 is CASSRKQTGGTNEKLFF. The CDR3 coding sequence is TGCGCCAGCAGCCGGAAACAAACAGGGGGTACTAATGAAAAACTGTTTTTT. The chain is built from TRBV5-1 and TRBJ1-4; 8 bases match TRBD1. The CDR3 is 17 amino acids. V lost 4 bases, J lost 2 bases, and 10 bases stayed unmatched. Looked up from germline, CDR1 is SGHRS and CDR2 is YFSETQ. The entire variable domain, with the rest obtained from reference TRBV5-1 and TRBJ1-4, is as follows: KAGVTQTPRYLIKTRGQQVTLSCSPISGHRSVSWYQQTPGQGLQFLFEYFSETQRNKGNFPGRFSGRQFSNSRSEMNVSTLELGDSALYLCASSRKQTGGTNEKLFFGSGTQLSVL.

Of note for this clone: One junction end disagrees with the germline gene, perhaps due to a read error. The chain has TRBV7-7 and TRBJ2-2, with 7 nucleotides matching TRBD2. Per the germline V gene, CDR1 is SSHAT and CDR2 is FNYEAQ (reference sequence). This CDR3 region has 15 residues. The CDR3: CASSLLAGEIGELFF. In DNA form, the CDR3 reads TGTGCTAGCAGCTTACTCGCGGGAGAGATCGGGGAGCTGTTTTTT.

This clone was seen once. The chain is built from TRBV6-2 or TRBV6-3 and TRBJ2-7, with 7 bases fitting TRBD2. The CDR3 contains 16 residues. V lost 0 bases, J lost 0 bases, and 5 bases stayed unmatched. Germline V gene sequence: CDR1 MNHEY, CDR2 SVGEGT. The CDR3 reads CASSYSSGLGSYEQYF. CDR3 sequence (DNA): TGTGCCAGCAGTTACTCTTCAGGACTAGGCTCCTACGAGCAGTACTTC.

This clone was observed a single time. This chain joins TRBV5-4 and TRBJ1-3; D not resolved. Germline assignment: CDR1 SGHNT and CDR2 YYREEE (reference sequence). Deletions cut 0 bases from V and 8 bases from J, with 12 bases between. This CDR3 contains 14 residues. Written as DNA, the CDR3 is TGTGCCAGCAGCTTGGGTTCCGGGAGAGACACCATATATTTT. Translating gives CASSLGSGRDTIYF.

This chain links TRBV27 with TRBJ2-7; tentative D call: TRBD2 (6 bases). Per the germline V gene, CDR1 is MNHEY and CDR2 is SMNVEV (reference sequence). V was shortened by 3 bases and J by 3 bases, with 18 bases between the two germline ends. The CDR3 loop spans 16 amino acids. The CDR3 sequence is CASSLAPWREHYEQYF. CDR3 nucleotides: TGTGCCAGCAGTTTGGCCCCCTGGCGGGAACACTACGAGCAGTACTTC.

In DNA, the CDR3 is TGTGCCAGCAGTCGCGCGTGGGGGGGGGCGAATCAGCCCCAGCATTTT. It translates to CASSRAWGGANQPQHF. V gene TRBV6-2 or TRBV6-3 combines with J gene TRBJ1-5, with TRBD1 as a possible D gene (6 bases). The CDR3 has 16 residues. CDR1 is MNHEY and CDR2 is SVGEGT in the germline V gene. Trimming shortened V by 5 bases and J by 4 bases, and 18 bases separated the two germline ends.

This chain connects TRBV4-3 to TRBJ2-7; D is ambiguous. Germline V gene lookup returns CDR1 LGHNA and CDR2 YSLEER. The ends were cut back, 0 bases at V and 0 bases at J, with 9 bases in the middle. This CDR3 region has 15 residues. The CDR3 is CASSQDLGSSYEQYF. For the CDR3, the DNA is TGCGCCAGCAGCCAAGACTTGGGCTCCTCCTACGAGCAGTACTTC.

This chain links TRBV6-2 or TRBV6-3 with TRBJ1-4; no clear D gene. This CDR3 spans 15 amino acids. Deletions cut 4 bases from V and 5 bases from J, with 14 bases between. Per the germline V gene, CDR1 is MNHEY and CDR2 is SVGEGT. This chain's CDR3 is CASSSLQLKNEKLFF. In DNA, the CDR3 is TGTGCCAGCAGTTCCCTGCAGTTGAAGAATGAAAAACTGTTTTTT.

The chain employs TRBV28 and TRBJ1-1; the match to TRBD1 covers 7 bases. The CDR3 totals 15 residues. Per the germline V gene, CDR1 is MDHEN and CDR2 is SYDVKM. The J segment lost 0 bases and the V segment lost 3 bases, leaving 4 bases of the junction unmatched. CDR3 DNA: TGTGCCAGCAGTTTCAGGGGGGCCATGAACACTGAAGCTTTCTTT. It encodes CASSFRGAMNTEAFF.

This chain links TRBV6-5 with TRBJ2-7; TRBD2 matches at 7 bases. The V gene end was trimmed by 6 bases and the J gene end by 5 bases; junction bases not matched to a gene: 7. Germline V gene sequence: CDR1 MNHEY, CDR2 SVGAGI. The CDR3 runs 13 residues. The CDR3 bases are TGTGCCAGCAGCAGACTAGCTGTCGACGAGCAGTACTTC. It translates to CASSRLAVDEQYF.